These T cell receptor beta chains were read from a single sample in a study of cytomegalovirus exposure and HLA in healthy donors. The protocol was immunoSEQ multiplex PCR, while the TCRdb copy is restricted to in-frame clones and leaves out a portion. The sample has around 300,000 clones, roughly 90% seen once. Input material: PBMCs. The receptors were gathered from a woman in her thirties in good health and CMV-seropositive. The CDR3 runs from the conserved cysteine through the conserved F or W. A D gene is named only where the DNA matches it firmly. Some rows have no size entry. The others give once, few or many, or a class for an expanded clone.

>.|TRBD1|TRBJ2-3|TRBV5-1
TGCGCCAGCAGCTTGGGCCGGGACAGGATCACAGATACGCAGTATTTT
CASSLGRDRITDTQYF
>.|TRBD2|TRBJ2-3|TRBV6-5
TGTGCCAGCAGTCGGACTAGCGGGAGTGGGTATACGCAGTATTTT
CASSRTSGSGYTQYF
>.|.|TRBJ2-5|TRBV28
TGTGCCAGCAGTTTGGAGGGGGTCGGGACCCAGTACTTC
CASSLEGVGTQYF
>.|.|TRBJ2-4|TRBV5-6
TGTGCCAGCAGCCCTACAGGGAGGTGGGGCAAAAACATTCAGTACTTC
CASSPTGRWGKNIQYF
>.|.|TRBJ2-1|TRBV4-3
TGCGCCAGCAGCCAAGATTACACCAACAATGAGCAGTTCTTC
CASSQDYTNNEQFF
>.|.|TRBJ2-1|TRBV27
TGTGCCAGCAGCCCAGCGGTATCTGGCCTCTACAATGAGCAGTTCTTC
CASSPAVSGLYNEQFF
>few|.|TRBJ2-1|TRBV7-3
TGTGCCAGCAGCCCTGGATACAATGAGCAGTTCTTC
CASSPGYNEQFF
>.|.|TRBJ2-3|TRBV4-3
TGCGCCAGCAGCCAAGAGACACGCACAGATACGCAGTATTTT
CASSQETRTDTQYF
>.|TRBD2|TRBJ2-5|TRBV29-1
TGCAGCGTACCCCCGGGACTAGCGGGAGCCCCCCTGGGGGAGACCCAGTACTTC
CSVPPGLAGAPLGETQYF
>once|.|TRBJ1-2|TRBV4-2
TGTGCCAGCAGCCAAGAATTGCAGGGACTGGGCCAAGGCTACACCTTC
CASSQELQGLGQGYTF
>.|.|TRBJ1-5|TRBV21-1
TGTGCCAGCAGCATGGGACAGGGATCCAATCAGCCCCAGCATTTT
CASSMGQGSNQPQHF
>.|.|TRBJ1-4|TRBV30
TGTGCCTGGAGTGCCATACGGGATGAAAAACTGTTTTTT
CAWSAIRDEKLFF